The rows below give T cell receptor beta chains drawn from one sample of a study of cytomegalovirus exposure and HLA in healthy donors. The table came from immunoSEQ multiplex PCR; TCRdb's copy has only in-frame clones and leaves some out. There are roughly 180,000 clones in the sample; around nine tenths occur only once, and 6.5% to 7.5% lies in the top ten. The sample comprised PBMCs. The receptor set was obtained from a man under 40 in good health and CMV-seropositive. The CDR3 runs from the conserved cysteine through the conserved F or W. Expanded clones are given a class, and other clones once, few, many or no size at all.

TRBV4-1	TRBJ2-1	.	CASSQETGPQFF
TRBV19	TRBJ1-5	.	CASSPSLYAPQHF
TRBV19	TRBJ1-5	.	CASSLDRVYSNQPQHF
TRBV15	TRBJ1-2	.	CATSRDLGVIGAGGYTF
TRBV2	TRBJ1-5	.	CASSGGGKAGMVLMPQHF
TRBV2	TRBJ2-1	.	CASRQGTGINNEQFF
TRBV6-1	TRBJ1-1	.	CASFSRPTPRESAFF
TRBV10-1	TRBJ1-5	.	CASSEGDCGQPQHF
TRBV9	TRBJ1-2	once	CASSVGNYGYTF
TRBV6-6	TRBJ2-4	.	CASSRPSVGAKNIQYF
TRBV4-1	TRBJ2-1	.	CASSQESGSSYNEQFF
TRBV4-1	TRBJ1-2	.	CASSQQIIYGYTF
TRBV2	TRBJ2-1	.	CASSGASGRYNEQFF
TRBV7-3	TRBJ2-1	.	CASSKDSSSYNEQFF
TRBV11-2	TRBJ2-5	.	CASSLRLAGETQYF
TRBV6-1	TRBJ1-1	.	CASPGGQIGAFF
TRBV4-2	TRBJ1-5	.	CASSQDEAGTSGDYQHF
TRBV2	TRBJ2-7	.	CASSVAQYSYEQYF
TRBV7-3	TRBJ2-1	.	CASSEGLAGVYEQFF
TRBV5-6	TRBJ2-7	.	CASSSWGTYEQYF
TRBV9	TRBJ1-5	.	CASSPSGYSNQPQHF
TRBV5-6	TRBJ1-4	few	CASSFRTGTTNEKLFF
TRBV7-7	TRBJ2-2	.	CASSQHSDNTGELFF
TRBV29-1	TRBJ2-1	.	CSVLPPGLAGRSSYNEQFF
TRBV9	TRBJ2-7	.	CASSVGLADYEQYF
TRBV5-1	TRBJ2-3	.	CASSRTGTGRTDTQYF
TRBV11-2	TRBJ2-1	.	CASTISGTVRRAGGEQFF
TRBV6-5	TRBJ1-2	.	CASSSRVRYGYTF
TRBV4-3	TRBJ1-3	.	CASSQDPGTTGGNTIYF
TRBV6-5	TRBJ2-7	.	CASSYSGDEQYF
TRBV10-3	TRBJ1-2	.	CAISARGDYGYTF
TRBV7-2	TRBJ1-3	once	CASSSVPGALSGNTIYF
TRBV4-1	TRBJ1-4	.	CASSPSGTSNEKLFF
TRBV7-6	TRBJ1-2	.	CASSFGEGYGYTF
TRBV7-3	TRBJ2-7	.	CASSPQGPSYEQYF
TRBV20-1	TRBJ2-5	once	CSARGEETQYF
TRBV4-2	TRBJ2-1	.	CASSRGENEQFF
TRBV7-6	TRBJ2-7	.	CASSRGAIRQGPYEQYF
TRBV7-3	TRBJ2-5	.	CASSIGTWSNQETQYF
TRBV2	TRBJ1-1	.	CASSETRKNTEAFF
TRBV7-7	TRBJ2-2	many	CASSPLTSGGPNTGELFF
TRBV20-1	TRBJ1-1	.	CSARAGTEAFF
TRBV11-3	TRBJ1-6	once	CASSLGRDNSPLHF
TRBV18	TRBJ2-2	few	CASSRNTGTSGGAGELFF
TRBV7-6	TRBJ1-2	.	CASSLAVGDNYGYTF
TRBV5-1	TRBJ2-5	once	CASSLSGFDQETQYF
TRBV11-2	TRBJ2-7	.	CASSLGGSSYEQYF
TRBV7-8	TRBJ2-7	once	CASRATGVSEQYF
TRBV6-5	TRBJ1-2	.	CASSSGSGDRYGYTF
TRBV4-1	TRBJ1-5	.	CASSLGTVNQPQHF
TRBV7-6	TRBJ2-7	.	CASSLGSGERYEQYF
TRBV7-9	TRBJ2-7	.	CASSLRDLGEQYF
TRBV27	TRBJ1-1	.	CASSLRPGIEAFF
TRBV4-1	TRBJ1-2	.	CASSQGPQSIFLGYTF
TRBV14	TRBJ2-7	.	CASRRDGPYEQYF
TRBV5-1	TRBJ1-1	.	CASSNLNTEAFF
TRBV6-5	TRBJ2-3	.	CASSYGPGTDTQYF
TRBV20-1	TRBJ2-1	.	CSATLSGEQFF
TRBV7-9	TRBJ2-7	.	CASSAWTGGGYEQYF